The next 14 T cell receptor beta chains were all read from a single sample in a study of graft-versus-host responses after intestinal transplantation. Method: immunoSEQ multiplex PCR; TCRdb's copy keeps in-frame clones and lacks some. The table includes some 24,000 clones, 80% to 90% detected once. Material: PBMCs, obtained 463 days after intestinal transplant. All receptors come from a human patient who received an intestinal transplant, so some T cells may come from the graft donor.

The CDR3 region has the DNA TGTGCCAGCAGCGTAGCTGGGAGTTCGAACACCGGGGAGCTGTTTTTT. This gives the protein CASSVAGSSNTGELFF. The gene calls are TRBV9 and TRBJ2-2; tentatively, D is TRBD2 (5 bases). The CDR3 contains 16 residues. CDR1 and CDR2 from the germline V gene are SGDLS and YYNGEE. V lost 0 bases, J lost 0 bases, and 9 bases lay in between.

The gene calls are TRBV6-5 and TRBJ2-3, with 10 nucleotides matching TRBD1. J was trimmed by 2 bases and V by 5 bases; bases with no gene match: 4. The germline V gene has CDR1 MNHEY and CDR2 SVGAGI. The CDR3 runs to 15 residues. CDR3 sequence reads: CASSPDRGYTDTQYF. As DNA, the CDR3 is TGTGCCAGCAGTCCGGACAGGGGGTACACAGATACGCAGTATTTT.

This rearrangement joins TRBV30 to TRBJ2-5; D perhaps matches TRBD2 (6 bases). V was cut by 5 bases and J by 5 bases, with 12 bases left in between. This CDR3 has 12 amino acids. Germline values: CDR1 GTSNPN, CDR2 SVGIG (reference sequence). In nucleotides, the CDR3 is TGTGCCTGGGCGGGACCTCGGGAGACCCAGTACTTC. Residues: CAWAGPRETQYF.

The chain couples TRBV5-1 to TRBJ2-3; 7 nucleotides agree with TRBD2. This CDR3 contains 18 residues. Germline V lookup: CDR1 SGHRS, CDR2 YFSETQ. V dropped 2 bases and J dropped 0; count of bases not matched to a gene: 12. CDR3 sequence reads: CASSFSSGGLGSTDTQYF. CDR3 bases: TGCGCCAGCAGCTTCTCTAGCGGAGGCCTTGGGAGCACAGATACGCAGTATTTT.

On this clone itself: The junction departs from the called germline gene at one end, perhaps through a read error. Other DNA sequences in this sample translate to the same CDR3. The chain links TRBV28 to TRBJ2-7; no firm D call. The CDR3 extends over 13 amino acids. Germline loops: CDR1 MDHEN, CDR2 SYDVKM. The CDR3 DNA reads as TGTGCCAGTAGTTTTGTCGAAGGCTACGAGCAGTACTTC. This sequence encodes CASSFVEGYEQYF. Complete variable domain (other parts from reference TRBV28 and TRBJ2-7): DVKVTQSSRYLVKRTGEKVFLECVQDMDHENMFWYRQDPGLGLRLIYFSYDVKMKEKGDIPEGYSVSREKKERFSLILESASTNQTSMYLCASSFVEGYEQYFGPGTRLTVT.

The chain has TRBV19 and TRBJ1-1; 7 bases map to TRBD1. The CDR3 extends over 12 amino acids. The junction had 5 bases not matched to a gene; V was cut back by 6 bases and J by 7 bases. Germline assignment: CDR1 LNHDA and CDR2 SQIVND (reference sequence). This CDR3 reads CASRSRDSEAFF. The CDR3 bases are TGTGCCAGTAGGAGCCGGGACAGTGAAGCTTTCTTT.

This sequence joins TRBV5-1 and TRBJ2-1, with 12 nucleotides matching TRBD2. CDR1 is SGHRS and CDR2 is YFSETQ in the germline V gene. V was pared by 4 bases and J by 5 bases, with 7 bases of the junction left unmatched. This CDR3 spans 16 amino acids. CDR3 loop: CASSEKTSGSHNEQFF. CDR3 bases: TGCGCCAGCAGCGAGAAGACTAGCGGGAGCCACAATGAGCAGTTCTTC. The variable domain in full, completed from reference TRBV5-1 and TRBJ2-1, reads KAGVTQTPRYLIKTRGQQVTLSCSPISGHRSVSWYQQTPGQGLQFLFEYFSETQRNKGNFPGRFSGRQFSNSRSEMNVSTLELGDSALYLCASSEKTSGSHNEQFFGPGTRLTVL.

The CDR3 is CSVTGFSYEQYF. The CDR3 DNA reads TGCAGCGTCACGGGATTCTCCTACGAGCAGTACTTC. This rearrangement joins TRBV29-1 to TRBJ2-7, with a possible D match to TRBD2 (5 bases). Trimming stripped 6 bases from V and 0 bases from J, with 9 bases between. Germline lookup yields CDR1 SQVTM and CDR2 ANQGSEA. The CDR3 is made up of 12 amino acids.

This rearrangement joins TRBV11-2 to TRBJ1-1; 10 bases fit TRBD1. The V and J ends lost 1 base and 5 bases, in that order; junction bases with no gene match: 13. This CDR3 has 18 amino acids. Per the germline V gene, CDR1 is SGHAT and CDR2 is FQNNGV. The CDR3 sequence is CASSLVSPRQGASTEAFF. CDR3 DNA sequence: TGTGCCAGCAGCTTAGTCTCCCCCAGACAGGGGGCAAGTACTGAAGCTTTCTTT.

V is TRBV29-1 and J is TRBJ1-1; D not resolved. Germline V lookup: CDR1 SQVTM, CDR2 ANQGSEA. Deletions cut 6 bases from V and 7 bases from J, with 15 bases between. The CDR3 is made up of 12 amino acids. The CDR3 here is CSVGLLRGEAFF. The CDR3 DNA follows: TGCAGCGTAGGACTTTTGCGGGGTGAAGCTTTCTTT.

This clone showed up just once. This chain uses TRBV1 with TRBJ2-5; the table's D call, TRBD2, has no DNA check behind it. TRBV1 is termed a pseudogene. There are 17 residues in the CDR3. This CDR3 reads CTSSQDSGRAAQETQYF. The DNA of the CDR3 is TGCACCAGCAGCCAAGATAGCGGGAGGGCCGCCCAAGAGACCCAGTACTTC.

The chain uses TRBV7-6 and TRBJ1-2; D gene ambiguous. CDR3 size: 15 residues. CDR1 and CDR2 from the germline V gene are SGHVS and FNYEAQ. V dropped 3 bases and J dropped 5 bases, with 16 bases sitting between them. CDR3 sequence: CASSFFPQERYGYTF. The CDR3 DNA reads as TGTGCCAGCAGCTTCTTTCCCCAGGAGCGATATGGCTACACCTTC.

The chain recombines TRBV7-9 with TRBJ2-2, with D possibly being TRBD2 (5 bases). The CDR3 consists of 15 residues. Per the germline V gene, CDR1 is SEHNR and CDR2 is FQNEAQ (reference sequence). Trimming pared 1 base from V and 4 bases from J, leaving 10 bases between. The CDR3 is CASSLVAAGTGELFF. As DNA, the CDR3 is TGTGCCAGCAGCTTAGTTGCGGCGGGCACCGGGGAGCTGTTTTTT.

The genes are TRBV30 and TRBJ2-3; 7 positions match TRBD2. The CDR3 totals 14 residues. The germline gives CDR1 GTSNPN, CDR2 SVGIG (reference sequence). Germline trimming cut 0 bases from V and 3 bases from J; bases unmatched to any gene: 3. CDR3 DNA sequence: TGTGCCTGGAGTGTAGGACTAGGAACAGATACGCAGTATTTT. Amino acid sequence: CAWSVGLGTDTQYF.